This T cell receptor beta chain appears in the sequencing data of a study of post-analysis software for immune sequencing data. Study overall: The disease courses spanned relapsing-remitting, secondary progressive and progressive-relapsing forms of multiple sclerosis. Study results and caveats: Multiple sclerosis was associated with a significant reduction in normalized Chao1 diversity relative to controls. Samples sharing a preparation batch grouped tightly together when assessed by F measure.

This clonotype was seen more than once but under ten times. What it binds is unknown. The TCR beta cDNA libraries contained unique molecular identifiers. Via MiXCR, TCRdb re-called the PCR reads, giving one row per CDR3 protein. Among 400,000 to 500,000 distinct CDR3 sequences, 39% were seen once, and the ten largest hold around 8%. This receptor was taken from a girl aged 2 to 10 with multiple sclerosis. Sequencing was carried out using blood.

CDR3 in DNA: TGCAGTGCTAGGAGGGGGTCCTTCTCCTACGAGCAGTACTTC. Translated, it gives CSARRGSFSYEQYF. This sequence joins TRBV20-1 and TRBJ2-7; weak D call: TRBD1 (6 bases). Germline lookup yields CDR1 DFQATT and CDR2 SNEGSKA (reference sequence). CDR3 length: 14 amino acids. V was cut by 3 bases and J by 0 bases, with 12 bases left in between.